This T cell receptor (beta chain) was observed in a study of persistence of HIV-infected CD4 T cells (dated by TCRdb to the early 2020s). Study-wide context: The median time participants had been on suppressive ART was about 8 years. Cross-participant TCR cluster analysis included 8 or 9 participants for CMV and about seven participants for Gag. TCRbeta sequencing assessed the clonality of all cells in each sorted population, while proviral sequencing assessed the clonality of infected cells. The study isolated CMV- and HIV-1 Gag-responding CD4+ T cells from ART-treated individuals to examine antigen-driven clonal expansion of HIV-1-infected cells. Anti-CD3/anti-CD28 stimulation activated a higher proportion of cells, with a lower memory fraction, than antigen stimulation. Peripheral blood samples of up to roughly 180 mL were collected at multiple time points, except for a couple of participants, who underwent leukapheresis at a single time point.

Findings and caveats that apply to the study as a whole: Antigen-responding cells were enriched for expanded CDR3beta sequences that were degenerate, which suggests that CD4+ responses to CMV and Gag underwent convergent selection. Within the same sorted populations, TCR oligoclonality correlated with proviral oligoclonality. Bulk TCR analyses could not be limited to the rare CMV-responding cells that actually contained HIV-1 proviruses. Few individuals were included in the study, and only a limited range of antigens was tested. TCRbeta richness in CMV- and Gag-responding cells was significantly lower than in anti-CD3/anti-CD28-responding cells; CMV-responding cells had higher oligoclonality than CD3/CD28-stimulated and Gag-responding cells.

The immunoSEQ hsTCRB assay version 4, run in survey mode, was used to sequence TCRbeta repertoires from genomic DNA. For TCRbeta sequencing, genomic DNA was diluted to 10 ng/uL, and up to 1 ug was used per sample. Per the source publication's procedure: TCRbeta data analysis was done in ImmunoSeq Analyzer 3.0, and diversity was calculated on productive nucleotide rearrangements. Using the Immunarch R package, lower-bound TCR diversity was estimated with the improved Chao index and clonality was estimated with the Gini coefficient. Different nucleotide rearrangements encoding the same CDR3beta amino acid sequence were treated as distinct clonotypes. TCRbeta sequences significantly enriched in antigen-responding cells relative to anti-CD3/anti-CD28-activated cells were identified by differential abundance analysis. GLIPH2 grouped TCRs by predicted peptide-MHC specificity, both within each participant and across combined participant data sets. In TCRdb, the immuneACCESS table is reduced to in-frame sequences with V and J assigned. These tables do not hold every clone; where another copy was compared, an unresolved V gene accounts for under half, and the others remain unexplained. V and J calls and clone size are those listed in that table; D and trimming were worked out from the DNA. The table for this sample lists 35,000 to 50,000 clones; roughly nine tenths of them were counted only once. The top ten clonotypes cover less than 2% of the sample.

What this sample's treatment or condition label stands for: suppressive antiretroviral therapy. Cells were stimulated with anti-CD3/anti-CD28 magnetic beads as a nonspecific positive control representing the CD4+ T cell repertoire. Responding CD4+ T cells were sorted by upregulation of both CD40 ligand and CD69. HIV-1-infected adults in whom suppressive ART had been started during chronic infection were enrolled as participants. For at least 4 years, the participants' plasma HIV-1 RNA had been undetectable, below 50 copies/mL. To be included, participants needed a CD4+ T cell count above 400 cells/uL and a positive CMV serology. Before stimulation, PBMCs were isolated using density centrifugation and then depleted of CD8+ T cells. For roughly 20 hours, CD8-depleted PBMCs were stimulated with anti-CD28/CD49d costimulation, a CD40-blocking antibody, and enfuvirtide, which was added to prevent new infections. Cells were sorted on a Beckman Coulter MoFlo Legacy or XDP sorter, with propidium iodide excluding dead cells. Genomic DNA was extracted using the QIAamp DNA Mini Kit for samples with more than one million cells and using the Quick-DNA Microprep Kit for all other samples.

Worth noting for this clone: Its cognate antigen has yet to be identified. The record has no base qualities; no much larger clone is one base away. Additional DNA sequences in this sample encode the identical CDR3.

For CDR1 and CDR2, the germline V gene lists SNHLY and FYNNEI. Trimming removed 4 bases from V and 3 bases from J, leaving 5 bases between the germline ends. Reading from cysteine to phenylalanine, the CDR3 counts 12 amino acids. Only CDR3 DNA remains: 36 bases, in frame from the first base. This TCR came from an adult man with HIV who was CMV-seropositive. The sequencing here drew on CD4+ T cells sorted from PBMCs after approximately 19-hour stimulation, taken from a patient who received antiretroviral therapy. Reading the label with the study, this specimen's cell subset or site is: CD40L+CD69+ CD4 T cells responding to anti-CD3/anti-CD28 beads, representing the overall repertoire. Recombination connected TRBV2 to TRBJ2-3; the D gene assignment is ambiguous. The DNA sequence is TGTGCCAGCAGTGTGGAGACAGATACGCAGTATTTT. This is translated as CASSVETDTQYF.